Reported below is one T cell receptor beta chain. The data derive from a study of human T cells and chemical hapten exposure. The CDR3 totals 15 residues. V dropped 5 bases and J dropped 4; count of bases not matched to a gene: 8. The germline CDR1 and CDR2 sequences are MNHEY and SMNVEV (reference sequence). As for time point: pre-sensitization, week 0. Treatment denoted: therapeutic diphenylcyclopropenone sensitization with weekly scalp DPC. The starting material, unfractionated whole blood, was used for total RNA extraction. Each patch test followed a blood draw. Suited to DPC and affected by alopecia, the donors ranged from 18 to 70 years old. The library tagged individual cDNA molecules with unique molecular identifiers. TCRdb reprocessed the RACE reads with MiXCR, giving one entry per CDR3 protein. The table has about 52,000 distinct CDR3 sequences, 9.6% seen once.

The sequencing used whole blood, collected in connection with sensitization to the hapten diphenylcyclopropenone (DPC). The chain combines TRBV27 with TRBJ2-7; 10 positions agree with TRBD1. The TCR comes from a woman in her twenties or thirties with alopecia areata. Some clones in this sample may be carry-over from other donors' samples. The CDR3 DNA sequence: TGTGCCAGCAGTCGAAACGGACAGGGGGGGTACGAGCAGTACTTC. This encodes CASSRNGQGGYEQYF.